Below are 26 T cell receptor beta chains sequenced from a single sample in a study of naive and memory T cell subsets. Findings and limits, study-wide: Possibly reflecting memory cells re-expressing CD45RA, a few larger clonotypes occurred in naive repertoires, especially CD8.

Two oligonucleotides, mixed equimolar, formed the beta constant-region primer covering TRBC1 and TRBC2. The ligated cDNA underwent four PCR rounds using SP2 and nested alpha and beta constant-region primers. TCRdb re-analysed the UMI-ligation and nested PCR reads in MiXCR, keeping a single row per CDR3 protein. The sample consists of more than 95,000 distinct CDR3 sequences, about 14% of them appearing once. No antigen has been identified for these receptors. Source material: naive CD8+ T cells from blood. These receptors were taken from a human donor in good health.

This clonotype was detected a few times. This chain uses TRBV21-1 with TRBJ1-4. TRBV21-1 constitutes a pseudogene. The CDR3 runs 10 residues. CDR3 amino acids: CATFNEKLFF. As DNA, the CDR3 is TGTGCCACCTTTAATGAAAAACTGTTTTTT.

The CDR3 protein is CSVEGVWGDYEQYF. The CDR3 DNA reads TGCAGCGTTGAAGGGGTTTGGGGAGACTACGAGCAGTACTTC. The rearrangement links TRBV29-1 to TRBJ2-7; tentative D call: TRBD2 (5 bases). The V end lost 1 base, the J end lost 3 bases, and 13 bases lay between the germline ends. In germline, CDR1 is SQVTM, CDR2 ANQGSEA. The CDR3 totals 14 residues.

This clonotype was observed many times. The chain couples TRBV7-8 to TRBJ2-7; the match to TRBD2 covers 7 bases. This CDR3 is 15 amino acids long. The V and J ends lost 2 bases and 2 bases, in that order; junction bases with no gene match: 6. Germline values: CDR1 SGHVS, CDR2 FQNEAQ. CDR3 region: CASSLKGGSTYEQYF. The DNA for the CDR3 is TGTGCCAGCAGCTTAAAGGGCGGGAGCACCTACGAGCAGTACTTC.

This sequence joins TRBV7-2 and TRBJ1-2; D may be TRBD1 (5 bases). CDR3 length equals 13 residues. The germline V gene has CDR1 SGHTA and CDR2 FQGNSA. With 3 bases removed from V and 6 bases from J, the gap between germline ends came to 11 bases. This CDR3 is CASSFPPQDGYTF. The CDR3 region has the DNA TGTGCCAGCAGCTTCCCACCACAGGATGGCTACACCTTC.

The chain carries TRBV4-2 and TRBJ2-3, with 12 bases aligning to TRBD2. This CDR3 is 20 amino acids long. CDR1 and CDR2 from the germline V gene are LGHNA and YNFKEQ. The junction had 10 bases not matched to a gene; V was cut back by 0 bases and J by 0 bases. CDR3 protein: CASSQDFASGRAPSTDTQYF. CDR3 coding DNA: TGTGCCAGCAGCCAAGATTTCGCTAGCGGGAGGGCTCCTAGCACAGATACGCAGTATTTT.

V usage is TRBV7-9 and J usage is TRBJ1-5, with TRBD1 matching over 8 bases. Trimming cost V 4 bases and J 7 bases; bases outside gene matches: 9. Germline-derived CDR1 and CDR2 are SEHNR and FQNEAQ (reference sequence). The CDR3 is made up of 15 amino acids. The DNA for the CDR3 is TGTGCCAGCAGCTCTGGACAGGGAAGAAACCAGCCCCAGCATTTT. Protein: CASSSGQGRNQPQHF.

Only a few counts were recorded for this clonotype. The chain recombines TRBV12-3 or TRBV12-4 with TRBJ2-5; D remains ambiguous. Trimming took off 2 bases at V and 1 base at J, with 5 bases between the two ends. The CDR3 runs 13 residues. The CDR3 nucleotides are TGTGCCAGCAGTTTAAACTTCCAAGAGACCCAGTACTTC. Amino acids: CASSLNFQETQYF.

The rearrangement uses TRBV6-5 and TRBJ2-2; D may be TRBD2 (6 bases). This CDR3 contains 13 residues. Germline V CDR1 and CDR2: MNHEY, SVGAGI. Trimming cost V 5 bases and J 5 bases, with 9 bases left between them. The CDR3 protein is CASSHGGTGELFF. CDR3 nucleotides: TGTGCCAGCAGTCACGGGGGAACCGGGGAGCTGTTTTTT.

The chain carries TRBV5-1 and TRBJ1-1, with 8 bases matching TRBD1. The V segment lost 0 bases and the J segment 0 bases; nucleotides outside the gene matches: 4. The length of the CDR3 is 16 residues. CDR1 and CDR2 from the germline V gene are SGHRS and YFSETQ. The CDR3 DNA reads as TGCGCCAGCAGCTTGGCGAAACAGGGGGTGAACACTGAAGCTTTCTTT. This gives the protein CASSLAKQGVNTEAFF.

This clonotype was counted only a few times. The chain combines TRBV3-1 with TRBJ1-1, with 8 bases fitting TRBD1. V gave up 2 bases and J gave up 1 base; unmatched junction bases: 9. This CDR3 spans 17 amino acids. Per the germline V gene, CDR1 is LGHDT and CDR2 is YNNKEL (reference sequence). CDR3 nucleotides: TGTGCCAGCAGCCAACGCAGGGGGCATGGCGGGAACACTGAAGCTTTCTTT. As protein: CASSQRRGHGGNTEAFF.

This clonotype has ten or more counts. This chain connects TRBV7-2 to TRBJ2-1; D is perhaps TRBD1 or TRBD2 (7 bases each). The V gene's germline CDR1 is SGHTA and CDR2 FQGNSA. V dropped 4 bases and J dropped 9 bases, with 19 bases sitting between them. CDR3 length: 15 residues. The CDR3 DNA follows: TGTGCCAGCAGCTCAGGGCGGGGGACAGACGGTGAGCAGTTCTTC. This encodes CASSSGRGTDGEQFF.

This clonotype appeared a few times. The J gene is TRBJ2-5, the V gene TRBV27; no clear D gene. The germline V and J ends were trimmed by 4 bases and 4 bases, with 13 bases remaining between them. The CDR3 spans 14 residues. Per the germline V gene, CDR1 is MNHEY and CDR2 is SMNVEV (reference sequence). The CDR3 spells CASSSRPNGETQYF. In DNA form, the CDR3 reads TGTGCCAGCAGTTCCCGGCCCAACGGAGAGACCCAGTACTTC.

This clonotype has a handful of counts. The rearrangement joins TRBV6-6 to TRBJ2-3; no clear D gene. Germline-derived CDR1 and CDR2 are MNHNY and SVGAGI (reference sequence). Trimming removed 2 bases from V and 1 base from J, with 19 bases in between. The CDR3 is 18 amino acids. The CDR3, as DNA: TGTGCCAGCAGTTACGCATCGGGCGGCCTTTGGGGCACAGATACGCAGTATTTT. Translation: CASSYASGGLWGTDTQYF.

The CDR3, as DNA: TGTGCCAGCAGCCAAAGTCCGTCGTTTTCTTTGGCAGATACGCAGTATTTT. Protein product: CASSQSPSFSLADTQYF. V gene TRBV14 combines with J gene TRBJ2-3; D call uncertain. The CDR3 covers 17 residues. CDR1 and CDR2 from the germline V gene are SGHDN and FVKESK. The ends were cut back, 2 bases at V and 4 bases at J, with 19 bases in the middle.

This clonotype has just a few counts. The chain couples TRBV12-3 or TRBV12-4 to TRBJ1-4, with 7 positions matching TRBD1. Losses at the gene ends were 4 bases for V and 10 bases for J; bases not matched to a gene: 15. This CDR3 region has 16 residues. The CDR3 DNA is TGTGCCAGCAGTTCAGACGGCAGGGGGGTTCTTGGAAAACTGTTTTTT. This sequence encodes CASSSDGRGVLGKLFF.

This clonotype came up many times. This rearrangement joins TRBV20-1 to TRBJ2-7; 10 nucleotides line up with TRBD1. Per the germline V gene, CDR1 is DFQATT and CDR2 is SNEGSKA (reference sequence). This CDR3 is built from 14 residues. V shed 4 bases, J shed 5 bases, and the junction held 8 bases outside the gene matches. CDR3 protein: CSATGTGVGNEQYF. CDR3 bases: TGCAGTGCTACAGGGACAGGGGTGGGTAACGAGCAGTACTTC.

This clonotype was observed a few times. The chain has TRBV12-3 or TRBV12-4 and TRBJ2-3, with D uncertain. V shed 5 bases and J shed 6 bases, with 9 bases lying between them. The CDR3 sequence is 12 residues long. The CDR3 sequence: CASSEPWDTQYF. The CDR3 region has the DNA TGTGCCAGCAGTGAACCCTGGGATACGCAGTATTTT.

The rearrangement uses TRBV7-9 and TRBJ2-3; no reliable D call. Germline CDR1 SEHNR, CDR2 FQNEAQ (reference sequence). CDR3 length: 13 amino acids. V was shortened by 1 base and J by 2 bases, with 4 bases between the two germline ends. The CDR3 sequence is CASSLVITDTQYF. The CDR3 DNA is TGTGCCAGCAGCTTAGTAATCACAGATACGCAGTATTTT.

This clonotype was observed a handful of times. The rearrangement uses TRBV29-1 and TRBJ1-2, with 9 nucleotides matching TRBD1. Losses at the gene ends were 0 bases for V and 7 bases for J; bases not matched to a gene: 12. CDR3 length equals 16 residues. CDR1 SQVTM and CDR2 ANQGSEA come from the germline V gene. This CDR3 reads CSVEDWGTGKGFGYTF. In nucleotides, the CDR3 is TGCAGCGTTGAAGATTGGGGGACAGGGAAAGGTTTTGGCTACACCTTC.

This clonotype occurred a few times. The chain has TRBV7-9 and TRBJ1-6; 12 bases align to TRBD1. CDR1 and CDR2 from the germline V gene are SEHNR and FQNEAQ (reference sequence). Germline trimming cut 5 bases from V and 9 bases from J; bases unmatched to any gene: 5. The CDR3 contains 15 residues. The CDR3 here is CASSRGTGGPSPLHF. Here the CDR3 DNA reads TGTGCCAGCAGCCGCGGGACAGGGGGCCCTTCACCCCTCCACTTT.

The chain carries TRBV25-1 and TRBJ1-5; 8 bases agree with TRBD1. CDR3 size: 13 residues. V was clipped by 4 bases and J by 7 bases; unmatched bases: 3. CDR1 and CDR2 from the germline V gene are MGHDK and SYGVNS. The CDR3 reads CASSGQGRQPQHF. In DNA, the CDR3 is TGTGCCAGCAGTGGACAGGGGAGACAGCCCCAGCATTTT.

Note on this clonotype: This could be a read error, since a much larger clone is one nucleotide away. V usage is TRBV27 and J usage is TRBJ1-5; D gene unclear. CDR3 length: 16 amino acids. V was cut by 4 bases and J by 4 bases, with 17 bases left in between. CDR1 is MNHEY and CDR2 is SMNVEV in the germline V gene (reference sequence). DNA for the CDR3: TGTGCCAGCAGTTCCGTCCCTACAGTGTTGAATCAGCCCCAGCATTTT. Residues: CASSSVPTVLNQPQHF.

This clonotype occurred a few times. The CDR3 nucleotides read TGTGCCAGCCTACATAGTCGGTCTTTCGACAATGAGCAGTTCTTC. Protein sequence: CASLHSRSFDNEQFF. The chain combines TRBV5-6 with TRBJ2-1; D remains unclear. This CDR3 region has 15 residues. Trimming pared 7 bases from V and 5 bases from J, leaving 19 bases between. Germline CDR1 reads SGHDT; CDR2 reads YYEEEE.

The genes are TRBV19 and TRBJ1-1; D remains ambiguous. Germline V CDR1 and CDR2: LNHDA, SQIVND (reference sequence). The CDR3 sequence is 14 residues long. Trimming took 7 bases from V and 3 from J, leaving 15 bases between them. The CDR3 sequence: CASIENVLHTEAFF. The CDR3 DNA reads as TGTGCCAGTATCGAAAACGTGTTGCACACTGAAGCTTTCTTT. The whole variable domain, filled in from reference TRBV19 and TRBJ1-1, reads DGGITQSPKYLFRKEGQNVTLSCEQNLNHDAMYWYRQDPGQGLRLIYYSQIVNDFQKGDIAEGYSVSREKKESFPLTVTSAQKNPTAFYLCASIENVLHTEAFFGQGTRLTVV.

This clonotype was counted between two and nine times. This sequence joins TRBV3-1 and TRBJ1-1, with 11 bases lining up with TRBD1. V lost 4 bases to trimming and J lost 6 bases; unmatched junction nucleotides: 16. This CDR3 contains 18 residues. Germline-derived CDR1 and CDR2 are LGHDT and YNNKEL (reference sequence). The CDR3 is CASSPGRAGQGARAEAFF. The CDR3 nucleotides are TGTGCCAGCAGCCCAGGAAGGGCAGGACAGGGGGCTCGAGCTGAAGCTTTCTTT.

This clonotype was counted between two and nine times. The genes are TRBV10-3 and TRBJ2-3; 10 bases align to TRBD2. The germline V gene encodes CDR1 ENHRY and CDR2 SYGVKD. The V and J ends lost 8 bases and 1 base, in that order; junction bases with no gene match: 3. The CDR3 is 14 residues long. Here the CDR3 reads CAISTSGGTDTQYF. CDR3 coding DNA: TGTGCCATCTCCACTAGCGGGGGCACAGATACGCAGTATTTT.